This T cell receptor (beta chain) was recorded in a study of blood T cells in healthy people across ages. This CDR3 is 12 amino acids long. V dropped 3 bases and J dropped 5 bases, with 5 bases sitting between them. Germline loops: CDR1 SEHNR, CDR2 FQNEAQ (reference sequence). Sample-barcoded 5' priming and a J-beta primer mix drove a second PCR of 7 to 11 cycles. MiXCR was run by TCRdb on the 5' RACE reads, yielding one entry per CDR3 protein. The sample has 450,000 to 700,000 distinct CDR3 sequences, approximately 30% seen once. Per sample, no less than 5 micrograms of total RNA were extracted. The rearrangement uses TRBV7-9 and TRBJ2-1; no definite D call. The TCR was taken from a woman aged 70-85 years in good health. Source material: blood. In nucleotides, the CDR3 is TGTGCCAGCAGCTTTACCAACAATGAGCAGTTCTTC. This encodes CASSFTNNEQFF.